The clone carrying this TCR beta chain showed up just a few times. Its antigen is as yet unknown. Using its own MiXCR run on the RT-PCR reads, TCRdb lists one record per CDR3 protein. The profile covers around 570,000 distinct CDR3 sequences, with under 9% appearing a single time and 13% taken by the ten largest. The CDR3 covers 17 residues. These data are taken from a study of response to subunit inactivated influenza vaccine. Study-wide findings and caveats: Every seasonal influenza vaccination brings in few new T cells, the authors suggested.

The TCR comes from a man in his fifties or sixties who received an inactivated influenza vaccine. This sample comprised PBMCs from blood, obtained approximately 25 months after vaccination. This chain uses TRBV21-1 with TRBJ2-7. TRBV21-1 is annotated as a pseudogene. The CDR3: CASSKRPVQTDSYEQYF. The CDR3 nucleotides are TGTGCCAGCAGCAAACGCCCAGTACAGACTGACTCCTACGAGCAGTACTTC.